This T cell receptor beta chain was sequenced in a study of regulatory T cells in long-lasting Graves disease. Time point here: newly diagnosed GD, antithyroid drugs for less than 3 months. After RNA was extracted from PBMCs, the TCR library was made from it. Recruitment took place at an endocrinology department in Xi'an, China. Into tubes containing EDTA, approximately 8.5 milliliters of peripheral blood were drawn. The sample holds many counts of this clonotype. As yet, its antigen is unknown. Broader study findings: New patients shared roughly 960 public clonotypes, and persistent patients shared more, with about 2,700.

Trimming cost V 6 bases and J 2 bases; bases outside gene matches: 9. Germline lookup yields CDR1 SNHLY and CDR2 FYNNEI. CDR3 size: 15 residues. Combining iRepertoire HTBI primers with Arm-PCR of CDR3 regions, the authors built TCR beta libraries. Original processing methods: Segment identification across samples yielded 62 TRBV and approximately 15 TRBJ segments. A single record per CDR3 protein comes from TCRdb applying MiXCR to the multiplex PCR reads. The V and J calls reflect TCRdb's pipeline rather than the authors' work. The sample lists under 300,000 distinct CDR3 sequences, 20% occurring once.

The chain combines TRBV2 with TRBJ1-2; 7 nucleotides agree with TRBD1. This receptor was identified in a female donor with Graves disease. Sequencing used peripheral blood mononuclear cells (PBMCs), obtained at new diagnosis, from a patient treated with antithyroid drugs. The CDR3 nucleotides are TGTGCCAGCAGCCAAAGACAGGGCTTCAACTATGGCTACACCTTC. Its protein product is CASSQRQGFNYGYTF.